The 27 T cell receptor beta chains in this list originate from one sample, sequenced in a study of cytomegalovirus exposure and HLA in healthy donors. Primers included in the PCR were 60 Vbeta and 13 Jbeta primers. Libraries were prepared by immunoSEQ multiplex PCR; TCRdb keeps only in-frame clonotypes and omits some of them. The sample shows 130,000 to 150,000 clones, about 70% of them seen only once. Sequencing was done on a sample of PBMCs. These receptors came from a man younger than 35 in good health and CMV-seronegative.

The gene calls are TRBV7-2 and TRBJ2-7; TRBD1 might be the D (5 bases). The CDR3 is made up of 15 amino acids. CDR1 is SGHTA, CDR2 FQGNSA, per germline. Trimming pared 2 bases from V and 0 bases from J, leaving 11 bases between. This chain's CDR3 is CASSLWADSSYEQYF. As DNA, the CDR3 is TGTGCCAGCAGCTTATGGGCAGACAGCTCCTACGAGCAGTACTTC.

V usage is TRBV6-6 and J usage is TRBJ1-6; possibly TRBD1 for D (5 bases). V dropped 0 bases and J dropped 4 bases, with 10 bases sitting between them. CDR1 and CDR2 (germline): MNHNY, SVGAGI (reference sequence). CDR3 length: 16 amino acids. The CDR3 DNA follows: TGTGCCAGCAGTTACTCGCCAGGGCGGTATAATTCACCCCTCCACTTT. Translation: CASSYSPGRYNSPLHF.

This clone was counted only a few times. The V call is TRBV10-2, the J call TRBJ2-7; 14 nucleotides agree with TRBD2. The CDR3 length is 17 residues. The V segment lost 6 bases and the J segment 3 bases; nucleotides outside the gene matches: 10. The germline CDR1 and CDR2 sequences are WSHSY and SAAADI. CDR3 loop: CASRLSRGLAGVYEQYF. As DNA, the CDR3 is TGCGCCAGCAGACTTTCGCGGGGACTAGCGGGGGTCTACGAGCAGTACTTC.

This chain connects TRBV2 to TRBJ2-1, with 11 bases fitting TRBD2. The germline gives CDR1 SNHLY, CDR2 FYNNEI. This CDR3 has 15 residues. Unmatched junction bases numbered 5, after V lost 2 bases and J lost 8 bases. CDR3 region: CASSETTSGSDEQFF. CDR3 nucleotide sequence: TGTGCCAGCAGTGAAACTACTAGCGGGAGCGATGAGCAGTTCTTC.

The V call is TRBV16, the J call TRBJ1-5; TRBD1 is a possible D gene (5 bases). The CDR3 covers 16 residues. Deletions cut 4 bases from V and 6 bases from J, with 19 bases between. The germline gives CDR1 KGHSY, CDR2 FQNENV. The CDR3 bases are TGTGCCAGCAGCCCTACCGCGCGGGACTTTGTTCAGCCCCAGCATTTT. This sequence encodes CASSPTARDFVQPQHF.

The CDR3 nucleotides read TGTGCCAGCAGCTCCGAGCGGGGGGTGTATGGCTACACCTTC. It yields the protein CASSSERGVYGYTF. This chain joins TRBV5-4 and TRBJ1-2; the D gene is possibly TRBD1 (5 bases). CDR3 length equals 14 residues. Germline V CDR1 and CDR2: SGHNT, YYREEE (reference sequence). Trimming shortened V by 3 bases and J by 5 bases, and 14 bases separated the two germline ends.

The V call is TRBV6-1, the J call TRBJ1-2, with TRBD1 matching over 11 bases. Germline-derived CDR1 and CDR2 are MNHNS and SASEGT. The CDR3 spans 15 residues. The ends lost 4 bases at V and 4 bases at J; junction bases unmatched: 5. As DNA, the CDR3 is TGTGCCAGCAGTGGCGGGACAGGGGGTATCTATGGCTACACCTTC. Protein: CASSGGTGGIYGYTF.

V usage is TRBV9 and J usage is TRBJ2-5; TRBD2 agrees at 16 bases. V gave up 5 bases and J gave up 4 bases; unmatched junction bases: 5. Germline lookup yields CDR1 SGDLS and CDR2 YYNGEE. The CDR3 sequence is 16 residues long. The CDR3 sequence: CASSGTSGGAGETQYF. In DNA, the CDR3 is TGTGCCAGCAGTGGGACTAGCGGGGGGGCCGGAGAGACCCAGTACTTC.

This clone was found a few times. The chain uses TRBV7-2 and TRBJ1-1, with TRBD1 identical over 7 bases. The CDR3 is 13 amino acids. The germline gives CDR1 SGHTA, CDR2 FQGNSA. V was clipped by 6 bases and J by 9 bases; unmatched bases: 10. CDR3 sequence (DNA): TGTGCCAGCAGTTCACAGGGACAGAAAAAAGCTTTCTTT. This sequence encodes CASSSQGQKKAFF.

The chain has TRBV7-2 and TRBJ1-4; D unclear. Germline assignment: CDR1 SGHTA and CDR2 FQGNSA. V dropped 6 bases and J dropped 0 bases, with 8 bases sitting between them. There are 14 residues in the CDR3. The CDR3: CASRLSSTNEKLFF. The CDR3 DNA reads TGTGCCAGCAGATTGTCCTCAACTAATGAAAAACTGTTTTTT.

J is TRBJ2-5 and V is TRBV15; 9 bases fit TRBD2. This CDR3 region has 16 residues. Germline values: CDR1 LNHNV, CDR2 YYDKDF (reference sequence). The V segment lost 3 bases and the J segment 5 bases; nucleotides outside the gene matches: 10. The CDR3 nucleotides read TGTGCCACCAGCAGGGCTAGCGGGATACGTGTGGAGACCCAGTACTTC. Its translation is CATSRASGIRVETQYF.

The chain uses TRBV15 and TRBJ1-2; D possibly corresponds to TRBD1 (5 bases). V gave up 3 bases and J gave up 4 bases, with 9 bases separating them. Germline V gene data show CDR1 as LNHNV and CDR2 as YYDKDF (reference sequence). This CDR3 has 13 residues. CDR3 coding DNA: TGTGCCACCAGCAGCCGGGACTCCTATGGCTACACCTTC. Protein: CATSSRDSYGYTF.

This sequence joins TRBV4-1 and TRBJ2-4, with 8 bases that match TRBD2. Germline V CDR1 and CDR2: MGHRA, YSYEKL. The CDR3 sequence is 17 residues long. The junction had 9 bases not matched to a gene; V was cut back by 2 bases and J by 3 bases. The CDR3 coding sequence is TGCGCCAGCAGCCAACTTAGCGGGATCCTAGACAAAAACATTCAGTACTTC. Protein product: CASSQLSGILDKNIQYF.

The chain uses TRBV29-1 and TRBJ2-7, with D possibly TRBD2 on 5 matching bases. CDR3 size: 15 residues. V was trimmed by 4 bases and J by 0 bases, leaving 16 bases between them. Germline V lookup: CDR1 SQVTM, CDR2 ANQGSEA. The CDR3 coding sequence is TGCAGCGTTGGAGATCCTTATAGCGACTCCTACGAGCAGTACTTC. It yields the protein CSVGDPYSDSYEQYF.

The rearrangement joins TRBV6-5 to TRBJ2-5; D is unclear. V dropped 1 base and J dropped 4 bases, with 13 bases sitting between them. The CDR3 extends over 15 amino acids. CDR1 is MNHEY, CDR2 SVGAGI, per germline. The CDR3 coding sequence is TGTGCCAGCAGTTACTTCCGGCAGCAGCGAGAGACCCAGTACTTC. It is translated as CASSYFRQQRETQYF.

This chain connects TRBV6-1 to TRBJ1-4; TRBD1 matches 10 bases. The CDR3 spans 15 residues. Losses at the gene ends were 3 bases for V and 5 bases for J; bases not matched to a gene: 3. The germline CDR1 and CDR2 sequences are MNHNS and SASEGT. The CDR3, as DNA: TGTGCCAGCAGTGAGATGGGACAGGGGAATGAAAAACTGTTTTTT. It yields the protein CASSEMGQGNEKLFF.

On this clone itself: The same CDR3 arises from other DNA sequences in this sample as well. V usage is TRBV28 and J usage is TRBJ1-6, with D maybe TRBD1 (5 bases). The CDR3 is 14 residues long. The ends were cut back, 5 bases at V and 3 bases at J, with 8 bases in the middle. Germline CDR1 reads MDHEN; CDR2 reads SYDVKM. The CDR3 reads CASSAQGYNSPLHF. The CDR3 coding sequence is TGTGCCAGCAGTGCCCAGGGCTATAATTCACCCCTCCACTTT.

In DNA form, the CDR3 reads TGTGCCAGTAGTATAAGGGAGAGGGCGACGGATGAAAAACTGTTTTTT. Translation gives CASSIRERATDEKLFF. The V call is TRBV19, the J call TRBJ1-4; D not resolved. Trimming removed 2 bases from V and 6 bases from J, with 16 bases in between. Germline V gene sequence: CDR1 LNHDA, CDR2 SQIVND (reference sequence). The CDR3 is made up of 16 amino acids.

This clone was picked up one time. V and J are TRBV7-2 and TRBJ2-3; TRBD2 matches at 8 bases. Trimming took 0 bases from V and 3 from J; bases not matched to a gene: 2. Looked up from germline, CDR1 is SGHTA and CDR2 is FQGNSA. The length of the CDR3 is 15 residues. CDR3 bases: TGTGCCAGCAGCTTAGCGTCGGGGGGGACAGATACGCAGTATTTT. Translating it yields CASSLASGGTDTQYF.

The chain links TRBV12-5 to TRBJ1-2, with a weak D call TRBD1 (6 bases). CDR1 LGHNT and CDR2 FRNRAP come from the germline V gene. The CDR3 length is 13 residues. Trimming pared 5 bases from V and 4 bases from J, leaving 11 bases between. The CDR3 loop is CASGRQERYGYTF. In DNA form, the CDR3 reads TGTGCTAGTGGTCGACAGGAGCGCTATGGCTACACCTTC.

This chain joins TRBV9 and TRBJ2-2, with TRBD1 matching over 9 bases. The trim removed 0 bases at V and 7 bases at J, leaving 7 bases unmatched. The CDR3 totals 16 residues. The germline V gene encodes CDR1 SGDLS and CDR2 YYNGEE. The CDR3 region is CASSVDGTGLNGELFF. The CDR3 DNA reads as TGTGCCAGCAGCGTAGACGGGACAGGGCTTAACGGGGAGCTGTTTTTT.

The chain is built from TRBV7-2 and TRBJ1-1, with unresolved D. The V end lost 5 bases, the J end lost 10 bases, and 14 bases lay between the germline ends. Germline assignment: CDR1 SGHTA and CDR2 FQGNSA. This CDR3 has 12 residues. The CDR3 spells CASSTEWRVAFF. Here the CDR3 DNA reads TGTGCCAGCAGCACGGAATGGAGGGTAGCTTTCTTT.

The genes are TRBV27 and TRBJ2-7; TRBD2 agrees at 13 bases. The CDR3 length is 15 residues. V shed 4 bases, J shed 1 base, and the junction held 1 base outside the gene matches. Germline-derived CDR1 and CDR2 are MNHEY and SMNVEV (reference sequence). The CDR3 DNA reads TGTGCCAGCAGTTGGACTAGCGGGAGTTCCTACGAGCAGTACTTC. This gives the protein CASSWTSGSSYEQYF.

The chain links TRBV11-2 to TRBJ2-5; D is possibly TRBD1 (6 bases). V dropped 2 bases and J dropped 6 bases, with 13 bases sitting between them. This CDR3 comprises 14 residues. Germline CDR1 reads SGHAT; CDR2 reads FQNNGV. The CDR3 DNA is TGTGCCAGCAGCTTAAGTACTGGGGGCAAGACCCAGTACTTC. Translation: CASSLSTGGKTQYF. The full variable domain, completed using reference TRBV11-2 and TRBJ2-5, is EAGVAQSPRYKIIEKRQSVAFWCNPISGHATLYWYQQILGQGPKLLIQFQNNGVVDDSQLPKDRFSAERLKGVDSTLKIQPAKLEDSAVYLCASSLSTGGKTQYFGPGTRLLVL.

CDR3 loop: CASSLGEHEQYF. The DNA of the CDR3 is TGCGCCAGCAGCTTGGGGGAGCACGAGCAGTACTTC. This sequence joins TRBV5-1 and TRBJ2-5; possible D gene TRBD2, 5 bases. The J call may not be correct, given that the DNA end is closer to TRBJ2-7. Germline CDR1 and CDR2: SGHRS and YFSETQ. The CDR3 length is 12 residues.

This chain uses TRBV10-3 with TRBJ2-4; D ambiguous. Looked up from germline, CDR1 is ENHRY and CDR2 is SYGVKD. Between the trimmed V and J ends, which lost 0 bases and 6 bases, there was a span of 18 bases. CDR3 length equals 17 residues. The CDR3 region is CAISESGGPLIGNIQYF. CDR3 sequence (DNA): TGTGCCATCAGTGAGTCAGGTGGGCCGCTAATAGGAAACATTCAGTACTTC.

This clone has only a few counts. V and J are TRBV2 and TRBJ1-1; D is ambiguous. V lost 3 bases to trimming and J lost 0 bases, with 11 bases between them. The CDR3 runs 15 residues. Germline V gene data show CDR1 as SNHLY and CDR2 as FYNNEI. CDR3 sequence: CASSEESGMNTEAFF. Written as DNA, the CDR3 is TGTGCCAGCAGTGAGGAATCAGGCATGAACACTGAAGCTTTCTTT.